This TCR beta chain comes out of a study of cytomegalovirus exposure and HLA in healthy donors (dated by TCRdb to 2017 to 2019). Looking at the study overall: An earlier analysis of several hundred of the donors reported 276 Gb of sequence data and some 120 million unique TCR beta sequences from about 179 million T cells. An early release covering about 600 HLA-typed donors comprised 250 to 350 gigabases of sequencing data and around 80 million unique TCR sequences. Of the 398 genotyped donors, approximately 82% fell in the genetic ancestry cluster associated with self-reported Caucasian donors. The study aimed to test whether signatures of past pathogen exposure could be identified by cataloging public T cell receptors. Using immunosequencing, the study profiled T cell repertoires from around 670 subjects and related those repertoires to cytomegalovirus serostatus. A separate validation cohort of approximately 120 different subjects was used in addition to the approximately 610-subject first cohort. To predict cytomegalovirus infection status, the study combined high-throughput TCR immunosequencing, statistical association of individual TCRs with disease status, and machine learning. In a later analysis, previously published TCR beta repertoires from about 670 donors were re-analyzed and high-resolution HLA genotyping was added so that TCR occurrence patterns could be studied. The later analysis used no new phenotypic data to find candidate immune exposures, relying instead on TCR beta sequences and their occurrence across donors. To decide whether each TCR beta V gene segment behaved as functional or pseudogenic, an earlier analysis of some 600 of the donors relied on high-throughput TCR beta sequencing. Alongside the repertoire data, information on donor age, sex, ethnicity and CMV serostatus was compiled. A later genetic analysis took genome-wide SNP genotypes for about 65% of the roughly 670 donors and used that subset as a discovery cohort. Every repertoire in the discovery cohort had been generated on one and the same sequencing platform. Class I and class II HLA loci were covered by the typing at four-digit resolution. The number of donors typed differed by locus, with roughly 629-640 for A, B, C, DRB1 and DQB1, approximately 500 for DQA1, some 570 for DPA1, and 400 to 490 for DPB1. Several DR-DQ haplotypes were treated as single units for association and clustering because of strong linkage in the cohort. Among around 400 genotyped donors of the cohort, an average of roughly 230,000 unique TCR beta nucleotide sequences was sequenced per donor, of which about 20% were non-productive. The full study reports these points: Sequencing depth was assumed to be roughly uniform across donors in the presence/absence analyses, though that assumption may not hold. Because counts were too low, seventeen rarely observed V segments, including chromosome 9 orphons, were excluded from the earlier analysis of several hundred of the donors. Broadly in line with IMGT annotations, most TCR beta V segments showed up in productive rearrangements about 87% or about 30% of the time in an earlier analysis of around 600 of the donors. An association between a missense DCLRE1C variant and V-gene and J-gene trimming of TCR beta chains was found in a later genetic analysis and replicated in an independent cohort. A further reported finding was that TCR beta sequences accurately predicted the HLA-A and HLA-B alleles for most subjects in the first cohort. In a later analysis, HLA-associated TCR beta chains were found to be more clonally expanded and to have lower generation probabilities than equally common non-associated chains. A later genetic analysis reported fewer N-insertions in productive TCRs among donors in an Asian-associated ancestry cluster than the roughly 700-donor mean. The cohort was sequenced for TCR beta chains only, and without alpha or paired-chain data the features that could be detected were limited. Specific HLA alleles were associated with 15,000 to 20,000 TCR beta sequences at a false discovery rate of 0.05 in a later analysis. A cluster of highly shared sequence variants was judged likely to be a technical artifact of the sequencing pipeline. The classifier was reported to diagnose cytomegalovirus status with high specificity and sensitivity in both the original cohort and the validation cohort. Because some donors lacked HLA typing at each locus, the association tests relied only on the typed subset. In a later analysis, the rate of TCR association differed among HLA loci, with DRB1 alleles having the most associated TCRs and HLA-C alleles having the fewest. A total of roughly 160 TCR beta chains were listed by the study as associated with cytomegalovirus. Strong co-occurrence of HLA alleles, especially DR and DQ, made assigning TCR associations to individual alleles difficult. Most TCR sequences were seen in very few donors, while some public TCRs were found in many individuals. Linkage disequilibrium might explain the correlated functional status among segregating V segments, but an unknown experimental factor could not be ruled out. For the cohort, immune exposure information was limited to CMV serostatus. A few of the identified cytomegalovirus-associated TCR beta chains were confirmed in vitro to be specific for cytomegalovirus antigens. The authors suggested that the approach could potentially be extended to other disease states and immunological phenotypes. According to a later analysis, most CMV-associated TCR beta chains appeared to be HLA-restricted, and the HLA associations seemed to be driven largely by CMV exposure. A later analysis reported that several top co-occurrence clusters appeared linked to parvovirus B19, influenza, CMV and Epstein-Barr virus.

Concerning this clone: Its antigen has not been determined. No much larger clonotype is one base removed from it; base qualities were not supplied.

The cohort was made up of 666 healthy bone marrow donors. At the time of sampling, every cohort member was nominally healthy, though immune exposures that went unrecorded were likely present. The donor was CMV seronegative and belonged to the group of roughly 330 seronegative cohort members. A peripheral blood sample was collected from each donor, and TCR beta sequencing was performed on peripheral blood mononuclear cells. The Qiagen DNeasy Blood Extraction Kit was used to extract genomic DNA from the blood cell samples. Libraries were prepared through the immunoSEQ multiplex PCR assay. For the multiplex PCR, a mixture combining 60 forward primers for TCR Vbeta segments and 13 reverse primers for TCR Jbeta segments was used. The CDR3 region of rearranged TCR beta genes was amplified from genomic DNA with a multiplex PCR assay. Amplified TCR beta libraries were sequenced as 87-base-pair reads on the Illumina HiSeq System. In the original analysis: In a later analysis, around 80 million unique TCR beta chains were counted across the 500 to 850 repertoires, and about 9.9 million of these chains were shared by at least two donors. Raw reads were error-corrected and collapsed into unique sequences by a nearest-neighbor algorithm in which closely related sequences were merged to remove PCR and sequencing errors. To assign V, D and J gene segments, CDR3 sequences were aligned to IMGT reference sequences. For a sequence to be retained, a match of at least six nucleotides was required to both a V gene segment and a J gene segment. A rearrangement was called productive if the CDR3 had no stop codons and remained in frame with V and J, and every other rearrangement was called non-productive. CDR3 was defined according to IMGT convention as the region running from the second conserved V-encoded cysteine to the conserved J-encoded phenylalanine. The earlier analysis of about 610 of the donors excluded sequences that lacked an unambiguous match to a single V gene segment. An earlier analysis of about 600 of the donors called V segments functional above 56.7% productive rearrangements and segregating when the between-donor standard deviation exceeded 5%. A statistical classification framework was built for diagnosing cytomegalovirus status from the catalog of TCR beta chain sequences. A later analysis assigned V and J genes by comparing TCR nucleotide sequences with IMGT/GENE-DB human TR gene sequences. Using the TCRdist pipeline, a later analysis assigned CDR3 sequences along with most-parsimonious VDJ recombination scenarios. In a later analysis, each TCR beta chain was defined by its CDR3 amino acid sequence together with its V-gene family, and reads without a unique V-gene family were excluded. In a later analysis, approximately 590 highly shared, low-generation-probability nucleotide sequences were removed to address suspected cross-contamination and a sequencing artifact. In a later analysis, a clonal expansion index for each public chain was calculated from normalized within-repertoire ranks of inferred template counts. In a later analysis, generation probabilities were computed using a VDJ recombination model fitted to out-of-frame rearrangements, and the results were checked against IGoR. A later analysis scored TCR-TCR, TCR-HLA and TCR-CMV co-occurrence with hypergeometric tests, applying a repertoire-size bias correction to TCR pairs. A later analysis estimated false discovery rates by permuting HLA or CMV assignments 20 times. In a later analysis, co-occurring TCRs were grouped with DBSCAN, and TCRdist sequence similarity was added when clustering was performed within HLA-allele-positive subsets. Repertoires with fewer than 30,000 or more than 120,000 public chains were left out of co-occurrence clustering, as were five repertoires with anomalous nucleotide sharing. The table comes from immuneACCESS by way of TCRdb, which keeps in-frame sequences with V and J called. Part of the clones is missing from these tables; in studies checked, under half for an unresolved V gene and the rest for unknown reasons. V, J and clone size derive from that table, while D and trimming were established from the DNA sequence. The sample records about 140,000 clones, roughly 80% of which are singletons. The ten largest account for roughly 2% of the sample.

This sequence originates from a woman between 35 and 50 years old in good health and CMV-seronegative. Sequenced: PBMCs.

The DNA sequence is given as TGTGCCAGCAGCGTCTTGCCGGGAGGGACCTACAATGAGCAGTTCTTC. It is translated as CASSVLPGGTYNEQFF. The chain uses TRBV6-4 and TRBJ2-1, and 8 junction bases match TRBD2. The CDR3 numbers 16 residues from cysteine through phenylalanine. Only the CDR3 part of the read is kept: 48 bases, read in frame from the first base. In the germline V gene, CDR1 corresponds to MRHNA and CDR2 to SNTAGT. Clipping removes 6 bases from V and 2 bases from J, with 9 as the unmatched junction base count.